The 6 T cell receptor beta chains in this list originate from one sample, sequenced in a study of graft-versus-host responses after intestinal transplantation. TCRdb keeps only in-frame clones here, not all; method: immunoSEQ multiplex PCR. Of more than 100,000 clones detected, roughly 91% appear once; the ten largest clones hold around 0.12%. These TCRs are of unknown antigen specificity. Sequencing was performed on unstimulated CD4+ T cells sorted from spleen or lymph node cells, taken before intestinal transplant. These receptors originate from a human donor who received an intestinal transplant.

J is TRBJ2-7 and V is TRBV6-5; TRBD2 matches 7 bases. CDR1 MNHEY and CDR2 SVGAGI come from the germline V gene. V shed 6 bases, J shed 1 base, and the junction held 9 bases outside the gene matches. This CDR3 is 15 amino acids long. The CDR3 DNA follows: TGTGCCAGCAGGGTAGGGGCTAGCGGTTCCTACGAGCAGTACTTC. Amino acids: CASRVGASGSYEQYF.

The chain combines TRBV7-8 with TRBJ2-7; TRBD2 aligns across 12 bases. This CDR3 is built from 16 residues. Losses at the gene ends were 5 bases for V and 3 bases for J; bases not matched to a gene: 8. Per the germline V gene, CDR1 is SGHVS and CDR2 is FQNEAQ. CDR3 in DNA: TGTGCCAGCAGCACTCCGACTAGCGGGAGAGGCTACGAGCAGTACTTC. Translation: CASSTPTSGRGYEQYF. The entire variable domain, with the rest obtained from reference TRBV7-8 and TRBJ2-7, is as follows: GAGVSQSPRYKVAKRGQDVALRCDPISGHVSLFWYQQALGQGPEFLTYFQNEAQLDKSGLPSDRFFAERPEGSVSTLKIQRTQQEDSAVYLCASSTPTSGRGYEQYFGPGTRLTVT.

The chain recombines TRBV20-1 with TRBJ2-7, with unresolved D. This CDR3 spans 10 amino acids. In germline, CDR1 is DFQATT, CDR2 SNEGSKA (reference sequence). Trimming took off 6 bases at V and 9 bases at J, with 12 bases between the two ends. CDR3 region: CSAISRSQYF. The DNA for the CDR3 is TGCAGTGCCATTTCACGGTCGCAGTACTTC.

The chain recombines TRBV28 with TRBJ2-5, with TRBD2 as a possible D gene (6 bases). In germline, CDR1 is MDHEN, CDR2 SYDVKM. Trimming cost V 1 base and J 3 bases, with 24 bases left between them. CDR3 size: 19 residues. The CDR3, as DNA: TGTGCCAGCAGTTTATCTCTGGGACTTGCGACCCGAATTAAAGAGACCCAGTACTTC. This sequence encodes CASSLSLGLATRIKETQYF.

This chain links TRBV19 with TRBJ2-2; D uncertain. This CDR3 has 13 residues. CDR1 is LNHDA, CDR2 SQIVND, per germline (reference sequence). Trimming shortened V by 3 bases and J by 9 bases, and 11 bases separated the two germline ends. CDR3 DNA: TGTGCCAGTAGTATTAGAGCATCCCGGGAGCTGTTTTTT. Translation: CASSIRASRELFF.

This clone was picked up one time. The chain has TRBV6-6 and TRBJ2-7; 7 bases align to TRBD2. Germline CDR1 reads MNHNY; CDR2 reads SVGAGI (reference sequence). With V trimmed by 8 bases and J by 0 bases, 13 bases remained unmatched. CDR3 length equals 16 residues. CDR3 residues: CASSNVQRGYSYEQYF. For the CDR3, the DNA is TGTGCCAGCTCCAACGTTCAGCGGGGTTACTCCTACGAGCAGTACTTC.